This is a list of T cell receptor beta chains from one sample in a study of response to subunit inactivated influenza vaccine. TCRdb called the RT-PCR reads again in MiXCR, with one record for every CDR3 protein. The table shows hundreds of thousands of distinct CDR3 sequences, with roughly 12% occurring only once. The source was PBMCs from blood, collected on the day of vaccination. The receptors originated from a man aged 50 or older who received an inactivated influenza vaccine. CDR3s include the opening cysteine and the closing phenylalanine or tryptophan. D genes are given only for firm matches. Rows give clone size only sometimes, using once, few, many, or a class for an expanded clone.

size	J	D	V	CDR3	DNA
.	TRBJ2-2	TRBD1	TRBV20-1	CSAGGQHTGELFF	TGCAGTGCTGGGGGACAGCACACCGGGGAGCTGTTTTTT
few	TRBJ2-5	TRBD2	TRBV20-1	CSARGFRGTSGRDQETQYF	TGCAGTGCTAGAGGGTTCCGGGGGACTAGCGGGAGGGACCAAGAGACCCAGTACTTC
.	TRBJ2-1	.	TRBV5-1	CASRVQGLYEQFF	TGCGCCAGCAGGGTACAGGGTTTGTATGAGCAGTTCTTC
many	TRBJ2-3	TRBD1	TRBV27	CASSGTALAGDTQYF	TGTGCCAGCAGTGGGACAGCATTAGCTGGGGATACGCAGTATTTT
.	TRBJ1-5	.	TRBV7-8	CASSSPLLGAGNQPQHF	TGTGCCAGCAGCTCACCCCTCCTCGGGGCAGGCAATCAGCCCCAGCATTTT
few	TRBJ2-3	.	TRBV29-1	CSVDRRLADTQYF	TGCAGCGTTGATAGAAGGTTGGCAGATACGCAGTATTTT
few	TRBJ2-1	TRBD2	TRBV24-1	CATSDPGLAGSPEQFF	TGTGCCACCAGTGACCCGGGACTAGCGGGGTCACCCGAGCAGTTCTTC
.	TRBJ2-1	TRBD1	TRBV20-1	CSASDRQGASYNEQFF	TGCAGTGCTAGTGATCGACAGGGAGCCTCCTACAATGAGCAGTTCTTC
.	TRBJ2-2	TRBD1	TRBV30	CAWGTGYRGELFF	TGTGCCTGGGGGACAGGGTACCGCGGGGAGCTGTTTTTT
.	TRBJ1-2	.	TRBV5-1	CASSLEGGRANYGYTF	TGCGCCAGCAGCTTGGAAGGGGGGCGAGCTAACTATGGCTACACCTTC
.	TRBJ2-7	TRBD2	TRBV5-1	CASSLGLAGDQQYF	TGCGCCAGCAGCTTAGGACTAGCGGGAGATCAGCAGTACTTC
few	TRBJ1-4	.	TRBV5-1	CASSLEFEKLFF	TGCGCCAGCAGCTTGGAGTTTGAAAAACTGTTTTTT
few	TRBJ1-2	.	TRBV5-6	CASSLRAAGYTF	TGTGCCAGCAGCTTGCGGGCGGCTGGCTACACCTTC
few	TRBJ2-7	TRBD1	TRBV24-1	CATSEMGQGANYEQYF	TGTGCCACCAGTGAAATGGGACAGGGCGCGAACTACGAGCAGTACTTC
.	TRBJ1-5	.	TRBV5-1	CASSLNSGGYQPQHF	TGCGCCAGCAGCTTGAACAGTGGGGGGTATCAGCCCCAGCATTTT
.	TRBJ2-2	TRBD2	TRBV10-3	CAISAGTSSTGELFF	TGTGCCATCAGTGCCGGGACTAGCAGCACCGGGGAGCTGTTTTTT
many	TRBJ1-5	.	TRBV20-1	CSARTGSDSNQPQHF	TGCAGTGCTAGGACAGGTTCTGATAGCAATCAGCCCCAGCATTTT
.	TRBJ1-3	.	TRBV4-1	CASKKTGFGNTIYF	TGCGCCAGCAAGAAGACGGGATTCGGAAACACCATATATTTT
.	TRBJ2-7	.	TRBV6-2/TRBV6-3	CASSPSVDSSYEQYF	TGTGCCAGCAGCCCTTCTGTGGATAGCTCCTACGAGCAGTACTTC
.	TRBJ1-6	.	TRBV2	CASKAIYNSPLHF	TGTGCCAGCAAGGCAATCTATAATTCACCCCTCCACTTT
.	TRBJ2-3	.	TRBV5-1	CASSVYRPGPAADTQYF	TGCGCCAGCAGCGTGTATAGACCGGGCCCCGCGGCAGATACGCAGTATTTT
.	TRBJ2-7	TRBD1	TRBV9	CASSASTGVNYEQYF	TGTGCCAGCAGCGCCTCGACAGGGGTTAACTACGAGCAGTACTTC
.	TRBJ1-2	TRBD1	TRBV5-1	CASSPYAGGDNGYTF	TGCGCCAGCAGCCCCTACGCAGGGGGGGATAATGGCTACACCTTC
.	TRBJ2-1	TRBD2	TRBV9	CASSLLADSSYNEQFF	TGTGCCAGCAGCCTTCTAGCGGATAGCTCCTACAATGAGCAGTTCTTC